This T cell receptor beta chain came from a study of T cell changes during pregnancy in multiple sclerosis. TCRdb's table, derived via immunoSEQ multiplex PCR, lists solely in-frame clones and lacks some. Of fewer than 85,000 clones in the sample, about 95% were seen once. This clonotype was obtained from a female donor with multiple sclerosis, enrolled in a pregnancy study. The sample was peripheral blood, taken in the second trimester of pregnancy.

The CDR3 DNA follows: TGCGCCAGCAGCTCGACAGGTTTCTATGGCTACACCTTC. Its protein is CASSSTGFYGYTF. This chain connects TRBV5-1 to TRBJ1-2, with TRBD1 as a possible D gene (6 bases). The CDR3 spans 13 residues. Germline assignment: CDR1 SGHRS and CDR2 YFSETQ. Trimming stripped 3 bases from V and 4 bases from J, with 10 bases between.